The present entry profiles one TCR beta chain with its context. There are 14 residues in the CDR3. V lost 6 bases to trimming and J lost 2 bases, with 11 bases between them. Germline CDR1 and CDR2: MDHEN and SYDVKM. The data derive from a study of blood T cell repertoires in COVID-19. Overall study: PBMCs, B-cell-depleted T cells, or T cells provided the cDNA or gDNA that made up the material.

In the original analysis: Estimates of nucleated cell counts were drawn from the amplification of reference gene primers. Only in-frame clones appear in the TCRdb table, and some are missing; sequencing was by immunoSEQ multiplex PCR. V, J and clone size are taken as reported in that table, and D and trimming were inferred from the DNA itself. Of some 190,000 clones in the sample, about 85% are singletons; the top ten hold about a fifth. What was sequenced was peripheral blood. This receptor was obtained from a human donor in a cohort sampled during active COVID-19. The rearrangement links TRBV28 to TRBJ1-5; D gene uncertain. The CDR3 here is CASSAMGGNQPQHF. CDR3 sequence (DNA): TGTGCCAGCAGCGCGATGGGAGGCAATCAGCCCCAGCATTTT.